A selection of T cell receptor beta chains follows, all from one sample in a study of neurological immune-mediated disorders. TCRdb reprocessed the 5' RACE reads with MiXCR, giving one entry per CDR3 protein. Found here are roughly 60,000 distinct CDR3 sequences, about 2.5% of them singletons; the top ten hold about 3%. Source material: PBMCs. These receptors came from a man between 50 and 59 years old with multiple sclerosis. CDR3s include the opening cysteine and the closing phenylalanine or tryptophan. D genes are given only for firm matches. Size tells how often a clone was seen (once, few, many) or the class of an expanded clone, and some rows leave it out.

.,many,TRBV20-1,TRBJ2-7,TGCAGTGCTAGACCAGGACAGAAACTTAACTCCTACGAGCAGTACTTC,CSARPGQKLNSYEQYF
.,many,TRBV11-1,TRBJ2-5,TGTGCCAGCAGCTTATGGGCCGGAGAGACCCAGTACTTC,CASSLWAGETQYF
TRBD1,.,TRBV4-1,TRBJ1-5,TGCGCCAGCTCGGGACAGAGCGATCAACCCCAGAATTTT,CASSGQSDQPQNF
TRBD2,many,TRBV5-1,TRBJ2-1,TGCGCCAGCAGCCCTAATCTAGCGGGGGGGTCCAATGAGCAGTTCTTC,CASSPNLAGGSNEQFF
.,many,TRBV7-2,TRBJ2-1,TGTGCCAGCAGCTTAGTTTCGGGCAGGGAACCCTACAATGAGCAGTTCTTC,CASSLVSGREPYNEQFF
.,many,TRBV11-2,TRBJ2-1,TGTGCCAGCGGGGGGGCCAGGCATGAGCAGTTCTTC,CASGGARHEQFF
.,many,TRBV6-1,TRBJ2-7,TGTGCCAGCACCCGGACAGGAGGGGCCTACGAGCAGTACTTC,CASTRTGGAYEQYF
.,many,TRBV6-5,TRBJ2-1,TGTGCCAGCAGGCCCGGGGGCTCATCCTACAATGAGCAGTTCTTC,CASRPGGSSYNEQFF
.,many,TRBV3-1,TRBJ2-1,TGTGCCAGCAGCCAAGATTCAAGGCCGCTCAGGAATGAGCAGTTCTTC,CASSQDSRPLRNEQFF
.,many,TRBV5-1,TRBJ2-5,TGCGCCAGCAGCTTGGGTCCACACACCAAAGAGACCCAGTACTTC,CASSLGPHTKETQYF
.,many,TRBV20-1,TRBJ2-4,TGCAGTGCTAGAAGAGGCCAGGGGACCGAAAACATTCAGTACTTC,CSARRGQGTENIQYF
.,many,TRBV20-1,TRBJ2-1,TGCAGTGCTAGACCAACAGGGAACGTCTACAATGAGCAGTTCTTC,CSARPTGNVYNEQFF
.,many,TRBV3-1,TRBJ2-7,TGTGCCAGCAGCCAAGCCCGGGGTCCTACCTACGAGCAGTACTTC,CASSQARGPTYEQYF
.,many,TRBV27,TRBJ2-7,TGTGCCAGCAGCCCAGGGGGGCACTCCTACGAGCAGTACTTC,CASSPGGHSYEQYF
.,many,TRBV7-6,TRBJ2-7,TGTGCCAGCAGCGATGACATTTACGAGCAGTACTTC,CASSDDIYEQYF
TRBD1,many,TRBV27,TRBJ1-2,TGTGCCAGCAGTTTCTTACCCCAGGGGGCTTCGGGCTACACCTTC,CASSFLPQGASGYTF
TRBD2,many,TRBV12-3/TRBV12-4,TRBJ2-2,TGTGCCAGCAGAACTGGGGGGGCGAACACCGGGGAGCTGTTTTTT,CASRTGGANTGELFF
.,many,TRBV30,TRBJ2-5,TGTGCCTGGAGCGGCCAAGAGACCCAGTACTTC,CAWSGQETQYF
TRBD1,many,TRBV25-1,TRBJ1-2,TGTGCCAGCAGCTTAATCAGGGGGTTCTACACCTTC,CASSLIRGFYTF
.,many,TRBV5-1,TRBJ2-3,TGCGCCAGCAGTCCCGCGACGTACAGGGACACAGATACGCAGTATTTT,CASSPATYRDTDTQYF
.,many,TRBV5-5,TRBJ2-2,TGTGCCAGCAGCTCCCAGGCCGCCAGGGGCGGGGAGCTGTTTTTT,CASSSQAARGGELFF
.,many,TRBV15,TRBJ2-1,TGTGCCACCAGCAGAACAAGGGGTCATGAGCAGTTCTTC,CATSRTRGHEQFF
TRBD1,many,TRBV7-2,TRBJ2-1,TGTGCCAGCAGCTCGTCGGGGACAGCCTCCTACAATGAGCAGTTCTTC,CASSSSGTASYNEQFF
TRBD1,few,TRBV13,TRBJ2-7,TGTGCCAGCAGCTCAAGGACAGGATTCTCCTACGAGCAGTACTTC,CASSSRTGFSYEQYF
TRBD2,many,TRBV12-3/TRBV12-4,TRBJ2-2,TGTGCCAGCAGGGGACTAGCGAACACCGGGGAGCTGTTTTTT,CASRGLANTGELFF
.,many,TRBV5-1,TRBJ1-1,TGCGCCAGCAGCTCGGCGGGAGGGAACACTGAAGCTTTCTTT,CASSSAGGNTEAFF
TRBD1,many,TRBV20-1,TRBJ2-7,TGCAGTGCTAATACAAGACAGGGCCTCTACGAGCAGTACTTC,CSANTRQGLYEQYF
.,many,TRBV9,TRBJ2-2,TGTGCCAGCAGCGTTATGGGCCCAAACACCGGGGAGCTGTTTTTT,CASSVMGPNTGELFF
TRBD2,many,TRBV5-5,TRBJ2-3,TGTGCCAGCAGCTTGGCCTTAGCGGGGGGGCAAGATACGCAGTATTTT,CASSLALAGGQDTQYF
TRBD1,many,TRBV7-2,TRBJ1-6,TGTGCCAGCAGCCGGGACAGCTCCTATAATTCACCCCTCCACTTT,CASSRDSSYNSPLHF
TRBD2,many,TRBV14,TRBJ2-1,TGTGCCAGCAGCCCCTCAGCGGGGGCCGGGAATGAGCAGTTCTTC,CASSPSAGAGNEQFF
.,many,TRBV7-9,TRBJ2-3,TGTGCCAGCAGCTTAGCGGTTAAGAGCACAGATACGCAGTATTTT,CASSLAVKSTDTQYF
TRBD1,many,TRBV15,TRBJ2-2,TGTGCCACCAGCCGAAGACAGGGTACCGGGGAGCTGTTTTTT,CATSRRQGTGELFF